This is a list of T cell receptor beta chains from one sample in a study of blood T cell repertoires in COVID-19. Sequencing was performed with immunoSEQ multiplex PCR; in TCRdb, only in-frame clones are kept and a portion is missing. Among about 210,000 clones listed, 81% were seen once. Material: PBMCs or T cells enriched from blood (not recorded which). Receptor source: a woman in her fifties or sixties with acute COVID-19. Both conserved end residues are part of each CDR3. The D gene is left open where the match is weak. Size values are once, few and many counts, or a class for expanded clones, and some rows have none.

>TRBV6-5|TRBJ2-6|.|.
CASTRRGSGANVLTF
TGTGCCAGCACCAGACGGGGCTCTGGGGCCAACGTCCTGACTTTC
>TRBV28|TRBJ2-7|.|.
CASSLRGSLGDEQYF
TGTGCCAGCAGTTTAAGGGGGAGCCTCGGGGACGAGCAGTACTTC
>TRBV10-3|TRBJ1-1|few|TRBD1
CAISEGQGNTEAFF
TGTGCCATCAGTGAGGGACAGGGGAACACTGAAGCTTTCTTT
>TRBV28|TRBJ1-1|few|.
CASIPPGENTEAFF
TGTGCCAGCATACCCCCCGGGGAAAACACTGAAGCTTTCTTT
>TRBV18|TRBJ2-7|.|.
CASSAGSGYEQYF
TGTGCCAGCTCGGCTGGATCAGGCTACGAGCAGTACTTC
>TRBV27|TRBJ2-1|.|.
CASSLPADKQFF
TGTGCCAGCAGTTTACCGGCGGACAAGCAGTTCTTC
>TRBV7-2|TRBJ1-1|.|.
CASSLIQGYTEAFF
TGTGCCAGCAGCTTGATTCAGGGATACACTGAAGCTTTCTTT
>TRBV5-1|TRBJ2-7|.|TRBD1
CASSSIQGSSYEQYF
TGCGCCAGCAGCTCAATACAGGGGAGCTCCTACGAGCAGTACTTC
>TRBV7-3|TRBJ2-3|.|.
CASSPQGVGTDTQYF
TGTGCCAGCAGCCCACAGGGTGTCGGAACAGATACGCAGTATTTT
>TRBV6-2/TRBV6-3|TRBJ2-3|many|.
CASSFGTFDTDTQYF
TGTGCCAGCAGTTTCGGGACTTTCGACACAGATACGCAGTATTTT
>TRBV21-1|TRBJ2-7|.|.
CASSGEGPAYEQYF
TGTGCCAGCAGCGGGGAGGGACCCGCCTACGAGCAGTACTTC
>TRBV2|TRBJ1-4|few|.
CASRGGLTEKLFF
TGTGCCAGCAGAGGAGGACTTACCGAAAAACTGTTTTTT
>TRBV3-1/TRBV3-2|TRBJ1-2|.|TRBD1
CASSDPGQGIYGYTF
TGTGCCAGCAGCGACCCGGGACAGGGGATCTATGGCTACACCTTC
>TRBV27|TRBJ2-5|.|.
CASSKLNRQETQYF
TGTGCCAGCAGTAAACTCAACAGGCAAGAGACCCAGTACTTC
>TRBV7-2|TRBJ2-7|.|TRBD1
CASTRQGPYEQYF
TGTGCCAGCACCAGACAGGGTCCTTACGAGCAGTACTTC
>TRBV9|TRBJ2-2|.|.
CASSGGQNTGELFF
TGTGCCAGCAGCGGCGGTCAGAACACCGGGGAGCTGTTTTTT
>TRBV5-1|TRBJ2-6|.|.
CASSNLPRGTGANVLTF
TGCGCCAGCAGTAACCTACCTCGGGGAACTGGGGCCAACGTCCTGACTTTC
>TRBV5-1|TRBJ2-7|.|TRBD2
CASSLRTSGSYEQYF
TGCGCCAGCAGCCTCAGGACTAGCGGGTCCTACGAGCAGTACTTC
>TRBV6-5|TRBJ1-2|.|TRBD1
CASSYSDRGGGYTF
TGTGCCAGCAGTTACTCGGACAGGGGGGGTGGCTACACCTTC
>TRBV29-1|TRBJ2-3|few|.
CSVSSRLNTDTQYF
TGCAGCGTTTCGAGCAGACTTAACACAGATACGCAGTATTTT
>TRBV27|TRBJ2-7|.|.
CASSLSGVALSYEQYF
TGTGCCAGCAGTTTATCAGGGGTCGCCCTCTCCTACGAGCAGTACTTC
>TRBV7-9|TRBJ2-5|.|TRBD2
CASSPLAGEGPQYF
TGTGCCAGCAGCCCCCTAGCGGGAGAGGGCCCCCAGTACTTC
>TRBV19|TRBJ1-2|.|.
CASSPSGSYGYTF
TGTGCCAGTAGCCCTTCAGGGTCCTATGGCTACACCTTC
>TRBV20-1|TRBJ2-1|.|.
CSEAGAGEQFF
TGCAGTGAAGCAGGGGCGGGTGAGCAGTTCTTC
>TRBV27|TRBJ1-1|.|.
CASSLRNPGHQDMNTEAFF
TGTGCCAGCAGTTTGCGAAATCCGGGACATCAGGACATGAACACTGAAGCTTTCTTT
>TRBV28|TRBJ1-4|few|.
CASSFSPATNEKLFF
TGTGCCAGCAGTTTTTCCCCTGCAACTAATGAAAAACTGTTTTTT
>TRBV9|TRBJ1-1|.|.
CAPWGGGMVAFF
TGTGCCCCATGGGGGGGAGGGATGGTAGCTTTCTTT
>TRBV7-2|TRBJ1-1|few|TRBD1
CASSRQGVTEAFF
TGTGCCAGCAGTCGACAGGGGGTCACTGAAGCTTTCTTT
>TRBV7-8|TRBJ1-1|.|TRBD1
CASSQRNRGLFSEAFF
TGTGCCAGCAGCCAACGAAACAGGGGGCTCTTCTCTGAAGCTTTCTTT
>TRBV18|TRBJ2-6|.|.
CASSPVSGTGRAGANVLTF
TGTGCCAGCTCACCTGTTAGCGGGACAGGGAGGGCTGGGGCCAACGTCCTGACTTTC
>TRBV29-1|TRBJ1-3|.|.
CSVAASTGTGNTIYF
TGCAGCGTTGCGGCATCAACAGGGACTGGAAACACCATATATTTT
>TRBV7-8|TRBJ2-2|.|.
CASSLHGSGELFF
TGTGCCAGCAGCTTACACGGGAGCGGGGAGCTGTTTTTT
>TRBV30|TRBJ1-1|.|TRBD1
CAWSKGQGYTEAFF
TGTGCCTGGAGTAAAGGACAGGGGTACACTGAAGCTTTCTTT